This entry concerns a single TCR beta chain. Its cognate antigen is unknown. The assay was immunoSEQ multiplex PCR, and TCRdb's table has in-frame clones only and misses some. Among 21,000 or so clones listed, around two thirds were seen once. The ends were cut back, 2 bases at V and 3 bases at J, with 10 bases in the middle. CDR1 and CDR2 (germline): SEHNR, FQNEAQ (reference sequence). The CDR3 has 15 residues. The sample originates from a study of tumor-infiltrating lymphocytes in localized non-small cell lung cancer. The study's findings and limits: Not all patients were TCR sequenced, owing to tissue quantity.

The sample comprised lung tumor tissue. The receptor was derived from a human donor with non-small cell lung cancer. The rearrangement uses TRBV7-9 and TRBJ2-2; D unresolved. The CDR3 reads CASSLPTWDTGELFF. The CDR3 nucleotides read TGTGCCAGCAGCTTACCCACCTGGGACACCGGGGAGCTGTTTTTT.